A selection of T cell receptor beta chains follows, all from one sample in a study of human CD4 T cells and Enterobacteriaceae. Method: immunoSEQ multiplex PCR; TCRdb's copy keeps in-frame clones and lacks some. Of about 29,000 clones listed, roughly four fifths were seen once; the top ten hold over 1.5%. Sequenced: memory CD4+ T cells from blood. These receptors all come from a human donor in good health. Each CDR3 is given with its conserved first and last residue. A D gene is named only where the DNA matches it firmly. Rows may omit the clone size; those that give it use once, few, many or a size class.

TRBJ1-1 | TRBD1 | TRBV5-1 | - | TGCGCCAGCAGCGGCCGGGACAGGGGCTCTCACGGAGGGGGGACTGAAGCTTTCTTT | CASSGRDRGSHGGGTEAFF
TRBJ1-2 | TRBD1 | TRBV6-6 | - | TGTGCCAGCAGGTCGACAGGGTCTGACTATGGCTACACCTTC | CASRSTGSDYGYTF
TRBJ2-6 | TRBD1 | TRBV9 | - | TGTGCCAGCAGCGTAGAAGGACAGGGGGGTACCAGTGGTGGGGCCAACGTCCTGACTTTC | CASSVEGQGGTSGGANVLTF
TRBJ2-7 | TRBD1 | TRBV28 | - | TGTGCCAGCACCGGGACAGGGGGCGCCTACGAGCAGTACTTC | CASTGTGGAYEQYF
TRBJ2-1 | - | TRBV11-3 | - | TGTGCCAGCAGCTTTGTACGATTCGGCGAGCAGTTCTTC | CASSFVRFGEQFF
TRBJ1-5 | - | TRBV19 | - | TGTGCCAGTAGTATAGAGAGGCTCCAGGCCCAGCATTTT | CASSIERLQAQHF
TRBJ2-1 | TRBD1 | TRBV27 | - | TGTGCCAGCACCGAAAACGGACAGGGATACTACAATGAGCAGTTCTTC | CASTENGQGYYNEQFF
TRBJ2-7 | - | TRBV7-2 | - | TGTGCCAGCAGCTTAGTCTATCCTCCGACCGAGCAGTACTTC | CASSLVYPPTEQYF
TRBJ2-1 | - | TRBV2 | few | TGTGCCAGCCTAGGACAGGGAGCCGCGGGAGAGAACAATGAGCAGTTCTTC | CASLGQGAAGENNEQFF
TRBJ2-7 | TRBD1 | TRBV5-5 | - | TGTGCCAGCAGTCGTGGGACAGGGCGAGACGAGCAGTACTTC | CASSRGTGRDEQYF
TRBJ1-1 | - | TRBV18 | - | TGTGCCAGCTCACCAGAGGCGCAGGGGAGAAACACTGAAGCTTTCTTT | CASSPEAQGRNTEAFF
TRBJ2-1 | TRBD1 | TRBV5-1 | - | TGCGCCAGCAGCTTGGTCAGGACAGGGTTAATAGATGAGCAGTTCTTC | CASSLVRTGLIDEQFF
TRBJ1-3 | - | TRBV2 | - | TGTGCCAGCAGTCCACAGGGACGAGGGTCTGGAAACACCATATATTTT | CASSPQGRGSGNTIYF
TRBJ1-5 | TRBD1 | TRBV2 | - | TGTGCCAGCAGGGTACAGGGGAAAGGGACCCAGCATTTT | CASRVQGKGTQHF
TRBJ1-4 | - | TRBV6-5 | - | TGTGCCAGCAGATCGACTAATGAAAAACTGTTTTTT | CASRSTNEKLFF
TRBJ2-1 | TRBD2 | TRBV6-1 | - | TGTGCCAGCAGTGAAGTGATAGCGGGAGGGCGACGGCTCTACAATGAGCAGTTCTTC | CASSEVIAGGRRLYNEQFF
TRBJ1-1 | - | TRBV21-1 | - | TGTGCCAGCAGCATCCTGAACACTGAAGCTTTCTTT | CASSILNTEAFF
TRBJ1-1 | - | TRBV6-1 | - | TGTGCCAGCAGTGAACCAGGGAGGAACACTGAAGCTTTCTTT | CASSEPGRNTEAFF
TRBJ1-2 | - | TRBV27 | - | TGTGCCAGCAGTGCGGACAGTATTAACTATGGCTACACCTTC | CASSADSINYGYTF
TRBJ2-2 | - | TRBV7-3 | - | TGTGCCAGCAGCCTATGGGCACTAAGTGGTGCCGGGGAGCTGTTTTTT | CASSLWALSGAGELFF
TRBJ2-3 | TRBD2 | TRBV7-2 | once | TGTGCCAGCAGCTTATCAGCGGGATCCTGGACAGATACGCAGTATTTT | CASSLSAGSWTDTQYF
TRBJ2-7 | TRBD2 | TRBV7-2 | few | TGTGCCAGCCGCCCGCCTAGCGGGAGCTACGAGCAGTACTTC | CASRPPSGSYEQYF
TRBJ2-2 | - | TRBV27 | - | TGTGCCAGCAGACGTTCGAACACCGGGGAGCTGTTTTTT | CASRRSNTGELFF
TRBJ2-7 | TRBD1 | TRBV5-5 | - | TGTGCCAGCAGCGGGACAGGGGACGAGCAGTACTTC | CASSGTGDEQYF
TRBJ2-7 | TRBD1 | TRBV5-4 | - | TGTGCCAGCAGCCCTACCGGGACAGCGGTCTACGAGCAGTACTTC | CASSPTGTAVYEQYF
TRBJ1-2 | TRBD1 | TRBV18 | - | TGTGCCAGCTCACCGTTCAATCTGGACAGGGAATCTCCGAACTATGGCTACACCTTC | CASSPFNLDRESPNYGYTF
TRBJ2-3 | - | TRBV15 | - | TGTGCCACCAGCAGATATGGTCGGGAGACAGGCCGGGCAGATACGCAGTATTTT | CATSRYGRETGRADTQYF
TRBJ2-2 | - | TRBV2 | once | TGTGCCAGCAGACGGGACCAAGATGGAAGGGAGCTGTTTTTT | CASRRDQDGRELFF
TRBJ2-3 | - | TRBV6-5 | - | TGTGCCAGCAGTGGCGTCGATACGCAGTATTTT | CASSGVDTQYF
TRBJ2-2 | - | TRBV11-1 | - | TGTGCCAGCAGCTCCTTACCGAGCGGGGAGCTGTTTTTT | CASSSLPSGELFF
TRBJ1-4 | - | TRBV30 | - | TGTGCCTGGAGGGGGCGGAATGAAAAACTGTTTTTT | CAWRGRNEKLFF
TRBJ1-2 | - | TRBV6-1 | - | TGTGCCAGCAGTGAAGGGGGGGGGACGACCTACACCTTC | CASSEGGGTTYTF
TRBJ1-4 | - | TRBV11-2 | - | TGTGCCAGCAGCCTGGGGGCAGAAAAACTGTTTTTT | CASSLGAEKLFF
TRBJ1-5 | TRBD1 | TRBV14 | - | TGTGCCAGCAGCCAAGATCTTCTAGGGACAGGAGGGCCCAATCAGCCCCAGCATTTT | CASSQDLLGTGGPNQPQHF
TRBJ2-3 | - | TRBV29-1 | - | TGCAGCGCCCTCAGACCAGATACGCAGTATTTT | CSALRPDTQYF
TRBJ2-7 | - | TRBV21-1 | - | TGTGCCAGCAGCAAAGAAAACAGGAACGGCTCCTACGAGCAGTACTTC | CASSKENRNGSYEQYF
TRBJ2-5 | TRBD1 | TRBV9 | - | TGTGCCAGCAGCTCCGGGACAGGGGGTACGGAGACCCAGTACTTC | CASSSGTGGTETQYF
TRBJ1-5 | TRBD1 | TRBV18 | few | TGTGCCAGCTCACCAACCGGGACAGCGGGTAGCGGGCCCCAGCATTTT | CASSPTGTAGSGPQHF
TRBJ1-2 | - | TRBV7-2 | - | TGTGCCAGCAGCTCCATTAGGATAGGCTACACCTTC | CASSSIRIGYTF
TRBJ2-7 | TRBD2 | TRBV27 | - | TGTGCCAGCAGTTCCGGACTAGCAGCCTACGAGCAGTACTTC | CASSSGLAAYEQYF
TRBJ1-5 | - | TRBV14 | few | TGTGCCAGCAGCCAAGATGTCAATCAGCCCCAGCATTTT | CASSQDVNQPQHF
TRBJ1-4 | - | TRBV13 | few | TGTGCCAGCAGCTTACGCAACAGGGTTCCTAATGAAAAACTGTTTTTT | CASSLRNRVPNEKLFF
TRBJ2-7 | - | TRBV30 | - | TGTGCCTACAACTTGGGGGCAAGGCAGTACTTC | CAYNLGARQYF
TRBJ1-4 | - | TRBV19 | - | TGTGCCAGCTCGGGACCGATTAATGAAAAACTGTTTTTT | CASSGPINEKLFF
TRBJ1-3 | - | TRBV6-6 | - | TGTGCCAGCCACCAGGGTAATCCCGCGAACACCATATATTTT | CASHQGNPANTIYF
TRBJ2-1 | TRBD2 | TRBV9 | - | TGTGCCAGCAGCGTTCCAAGCGGGAGCTCCTACAATGAGCAGTTCTTC | CASSVPSGSSYNEQFF
TRBJ2-3 | - | TRBV7-2 | once | TGTGCCAGCAGCCCCCCCTCGTGGGAGGGCACAGATACGCAGTATTTT | CASSPPSWEGTDTQYF
TRBJ1-2 | - | TRBV28 | once | TGTGCCAGCAGCACAACAGACTATGGCTACACCTTC | CASSTTDYGYTF
TRBJ1-2 | - | TRBV4-1 | - | TGCGCCAGCAGCCAAGGTCAGAGGGGCTATGGCTACACCTTC | CASSQGQRGYGYTF
TRBJ1-1 | TRBD1 | TRBV4-1 | once | TGCGCCAGCAGCCAAGAGACGGGGAAAGGGACAGGGGTTGGAAGAGGGACTGAAGCTTTCTTT | CASSQETGKGTGVGRGTEAFF
TRBJ2-3 | - | TRBV15 | - | TGTGCCACCAGCAGAGACCCCCAGGACACGCAGTATTTT | CATSRDPQDTQYF
TRBJ2-6 | - | TRBV27 | - | TGTGCCAGCAGCTTTTTCCCCAGCTCTGGGGCCAACGTCCTGACTTTC | CASSFFPSSGANVLTF
TRBJ2-2 | TRBD2 | TRBV29-1 | few | TGCAGCGTTGGGGCTCCGGGACTAGCGGGAGGAACGGCCGGGGAGCTGTTTTTT | CSVGAPGLAGGTAGELFF
TRBJ2-1 | TRBD2 | TRBV7-2 | once | TGTGCCAGCAGCTTATCGCTAGCGGGAAAGGGTGAGCAGTTCTTC | CASSLSLAGKGEQFF
TRBJ2-7 | TRBD2 | TRBV28 | once | TGTGCCAGCAGTTTGGGGCGGGAGGGCGACGAGCAGTACTTC | CASSLGREGDEQYF